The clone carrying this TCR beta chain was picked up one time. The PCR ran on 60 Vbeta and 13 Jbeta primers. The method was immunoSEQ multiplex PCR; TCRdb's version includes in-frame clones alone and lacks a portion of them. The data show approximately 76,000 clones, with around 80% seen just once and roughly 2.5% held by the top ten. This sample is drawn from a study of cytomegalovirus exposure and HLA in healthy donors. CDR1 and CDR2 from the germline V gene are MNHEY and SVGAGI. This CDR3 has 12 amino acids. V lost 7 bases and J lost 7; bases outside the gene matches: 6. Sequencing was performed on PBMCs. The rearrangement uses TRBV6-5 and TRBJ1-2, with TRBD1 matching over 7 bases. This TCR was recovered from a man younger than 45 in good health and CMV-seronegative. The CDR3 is CASTDRVVGYTF. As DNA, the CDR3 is TGTGCCAGCACCGACAGGGTGGTTGGCTACACCTTC.